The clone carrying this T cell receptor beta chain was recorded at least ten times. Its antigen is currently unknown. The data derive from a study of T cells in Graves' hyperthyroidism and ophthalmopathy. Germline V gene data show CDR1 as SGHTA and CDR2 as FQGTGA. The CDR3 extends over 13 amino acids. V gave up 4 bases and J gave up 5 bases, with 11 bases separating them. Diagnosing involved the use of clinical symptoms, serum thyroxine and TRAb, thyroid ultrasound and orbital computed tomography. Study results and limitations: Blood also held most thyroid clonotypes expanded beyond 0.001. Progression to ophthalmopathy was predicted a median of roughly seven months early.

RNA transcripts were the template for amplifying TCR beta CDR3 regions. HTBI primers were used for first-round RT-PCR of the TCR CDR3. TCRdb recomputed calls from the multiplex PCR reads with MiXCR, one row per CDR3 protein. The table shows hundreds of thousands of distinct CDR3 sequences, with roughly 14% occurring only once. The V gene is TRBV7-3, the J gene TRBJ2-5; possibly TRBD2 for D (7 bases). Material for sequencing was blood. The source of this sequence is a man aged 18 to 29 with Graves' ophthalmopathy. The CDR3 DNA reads TGTGCCAGCAGCTCCCGGGGGGCTGAGACCCAGTACTTC. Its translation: CASSSRGAETQYF.